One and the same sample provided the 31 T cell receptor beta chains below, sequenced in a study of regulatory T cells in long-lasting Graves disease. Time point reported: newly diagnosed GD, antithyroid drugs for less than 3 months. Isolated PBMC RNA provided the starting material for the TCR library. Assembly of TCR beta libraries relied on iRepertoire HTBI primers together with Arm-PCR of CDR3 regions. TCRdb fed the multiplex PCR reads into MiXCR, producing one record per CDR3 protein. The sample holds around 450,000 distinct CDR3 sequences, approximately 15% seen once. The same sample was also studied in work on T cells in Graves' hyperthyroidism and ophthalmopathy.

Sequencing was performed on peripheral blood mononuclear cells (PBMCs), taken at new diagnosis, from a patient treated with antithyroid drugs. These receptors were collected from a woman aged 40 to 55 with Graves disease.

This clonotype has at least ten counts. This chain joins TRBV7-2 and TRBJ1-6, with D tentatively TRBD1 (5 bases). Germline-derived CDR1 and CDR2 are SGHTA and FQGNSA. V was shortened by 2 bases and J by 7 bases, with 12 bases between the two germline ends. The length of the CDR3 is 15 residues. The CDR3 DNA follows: TGTGCCAGCAGCTTAAGGGTGGGGGGGAATTCACCCCTCCACTTT. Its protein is CASSLRVGGNSPLHF.

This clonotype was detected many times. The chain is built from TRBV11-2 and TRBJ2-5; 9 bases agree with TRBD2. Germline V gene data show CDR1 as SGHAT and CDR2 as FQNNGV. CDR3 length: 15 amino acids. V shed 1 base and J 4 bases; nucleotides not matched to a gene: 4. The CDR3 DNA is TGTGCCAGCAGCTTAGCTGCTAGCGGGATAGAGACCCAGTACTTC. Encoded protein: CASSLAASGIETQYF.

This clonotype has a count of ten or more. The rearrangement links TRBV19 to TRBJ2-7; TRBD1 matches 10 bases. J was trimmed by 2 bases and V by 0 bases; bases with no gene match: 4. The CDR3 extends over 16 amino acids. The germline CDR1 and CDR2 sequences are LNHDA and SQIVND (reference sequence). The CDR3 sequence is CASSIDPGQGTYEQYF. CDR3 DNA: TGTGCCAGTAGTATAGACCCGGGACAGGGGACCTACGAGCAGTACTTC.

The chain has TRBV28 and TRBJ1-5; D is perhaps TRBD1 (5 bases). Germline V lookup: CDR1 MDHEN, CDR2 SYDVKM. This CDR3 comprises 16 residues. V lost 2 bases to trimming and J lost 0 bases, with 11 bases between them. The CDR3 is CASSLGASPSNQPQHF. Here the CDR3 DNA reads TGTGCCAGCAGTTTAGGGGCCAGCCCTAGCAATCAGCCCCAGCATTTT.

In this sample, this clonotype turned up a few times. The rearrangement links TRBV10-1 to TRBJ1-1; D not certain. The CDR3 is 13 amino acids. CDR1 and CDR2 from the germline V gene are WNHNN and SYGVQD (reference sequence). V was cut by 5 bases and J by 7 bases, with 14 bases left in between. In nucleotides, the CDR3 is TGCGCCAGCAGTTCTTCCGGGCAACATGAAGCTTTCTTT. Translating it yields CASSSSGQHEAFF.

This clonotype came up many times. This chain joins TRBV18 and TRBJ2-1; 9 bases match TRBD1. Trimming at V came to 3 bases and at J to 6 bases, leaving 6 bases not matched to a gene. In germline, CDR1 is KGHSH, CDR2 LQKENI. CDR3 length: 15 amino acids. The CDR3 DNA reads TGTGCCAGCTCACCGCCGGGACAGGGCGGCAATGAGCAGTTCTTC. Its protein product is CASSPPGQGGNEQFF.

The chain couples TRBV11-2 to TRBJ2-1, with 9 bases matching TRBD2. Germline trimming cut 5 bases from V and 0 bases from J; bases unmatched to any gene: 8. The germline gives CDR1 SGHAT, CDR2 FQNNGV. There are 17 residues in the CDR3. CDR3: CASSPGLAPSSYNEQFF. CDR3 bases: TGTGCCAGCAGCCCCGGACTAGCGCCCAGCTCCTACAATGAGCAGTTCTTC.

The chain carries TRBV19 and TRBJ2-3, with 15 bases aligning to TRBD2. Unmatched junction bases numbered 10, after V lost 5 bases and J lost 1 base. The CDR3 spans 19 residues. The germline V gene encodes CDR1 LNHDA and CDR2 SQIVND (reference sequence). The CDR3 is CASSFRTSGRGRGTDTQYF. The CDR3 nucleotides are TGTGCCAGTAGTTTCCGGACTAGCGGGAGGGGCAGGGGCACAGATACGCAGTATTTT.

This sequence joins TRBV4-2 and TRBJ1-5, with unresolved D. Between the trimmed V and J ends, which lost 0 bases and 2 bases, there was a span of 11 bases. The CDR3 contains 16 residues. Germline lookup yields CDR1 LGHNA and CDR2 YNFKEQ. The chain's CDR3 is CASSQDIMTGNQPQHF. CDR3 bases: TGTGCCAGCAGCCAAGATATTATGACGGGCAATCAGCCCCAGCATTTT.

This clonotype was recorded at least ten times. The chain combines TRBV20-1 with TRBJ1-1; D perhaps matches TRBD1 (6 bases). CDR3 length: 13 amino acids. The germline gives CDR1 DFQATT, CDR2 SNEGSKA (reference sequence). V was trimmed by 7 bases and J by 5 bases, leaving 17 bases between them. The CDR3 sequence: CSVTFGGGTEAFF. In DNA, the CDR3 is TGCAGTGTCACCTTTGGGGGCGGAACTGAAGCTTTCTTT.

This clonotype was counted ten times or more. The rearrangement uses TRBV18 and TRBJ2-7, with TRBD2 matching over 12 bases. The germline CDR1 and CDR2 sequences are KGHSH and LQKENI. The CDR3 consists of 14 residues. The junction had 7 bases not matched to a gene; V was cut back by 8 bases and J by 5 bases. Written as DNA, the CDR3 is TGTGCCAGCGGCGGACTAGCGGGAACTAACGAGCAGTACTTC. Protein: CASGGLAGTNEQYF.

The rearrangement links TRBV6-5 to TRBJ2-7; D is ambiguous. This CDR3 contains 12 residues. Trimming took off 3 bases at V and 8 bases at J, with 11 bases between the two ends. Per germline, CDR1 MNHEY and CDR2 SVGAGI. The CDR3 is CASSYQGNKQYF. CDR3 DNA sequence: TGTGCCAGCAGTTATCAAGGGAACAAGCAGTACTTC.

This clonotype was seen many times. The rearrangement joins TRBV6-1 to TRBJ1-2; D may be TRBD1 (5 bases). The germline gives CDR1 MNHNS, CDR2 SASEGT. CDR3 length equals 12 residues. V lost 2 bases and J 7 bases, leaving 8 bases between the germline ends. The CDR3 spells CASSEPGTGYTF. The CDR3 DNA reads TGTGCCAGCAGTGAACCGGGGACTGGCTACACCTTC.

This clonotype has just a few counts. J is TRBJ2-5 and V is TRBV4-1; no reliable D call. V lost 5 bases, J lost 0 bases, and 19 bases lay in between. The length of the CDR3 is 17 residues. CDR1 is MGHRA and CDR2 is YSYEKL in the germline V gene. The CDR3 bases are TGCGCCAGCAGCTCATCCGGCCAAATGGGGTACCAAGAGACCCAGTACTTC. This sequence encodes CASSSSGQMGYQETQYF.

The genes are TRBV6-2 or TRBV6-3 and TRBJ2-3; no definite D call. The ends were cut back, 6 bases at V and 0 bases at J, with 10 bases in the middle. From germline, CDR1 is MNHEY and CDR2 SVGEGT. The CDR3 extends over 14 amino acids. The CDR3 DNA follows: TGTGCCAGCAGGAACCCGACTAGCACAGATACGCAGTATTTT. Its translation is CASRNPTSTDTQYF.

CDR3 sequence reads: CASSTGDVGGELFF. In nucleotides, the CDR3 is TGTGCCAGCAGCACCGGAGACGTGGGGGGGGAGCTGTTTTTT. This rearrangement joins TRBV9 to TRBJ2-2; the D is unclear. Between the trimmed V and J ends, which lost 4 bases and 8 bases, there was a span of 15 bases. This CDR3 spans 14 amino acids. Per germline, CDR1 SGDLS and CDR2 YYNGEE.

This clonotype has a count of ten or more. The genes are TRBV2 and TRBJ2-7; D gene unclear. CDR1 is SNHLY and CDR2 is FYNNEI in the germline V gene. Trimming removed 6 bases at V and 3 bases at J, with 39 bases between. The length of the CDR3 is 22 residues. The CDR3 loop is CASRDPVVAVGYQENHVYEQYF. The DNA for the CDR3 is TGTGCCAGCAGAGACCCCGTGGTCGCTGTGGGCTACCAGGAGAACCACGTCTACGAGCAGTACTTC. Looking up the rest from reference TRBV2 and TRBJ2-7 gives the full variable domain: EPEVTQTPSHQVTQMGQEVILRCVPISNHLYFYWYRQILGQKVEFLVSFYNNEISEKSEIFDDQFSVERPDGSNFTLKIRSTKLEDSAMYFCASRDPVVAVGYQENHVYEQYFGPGTRLTVT.

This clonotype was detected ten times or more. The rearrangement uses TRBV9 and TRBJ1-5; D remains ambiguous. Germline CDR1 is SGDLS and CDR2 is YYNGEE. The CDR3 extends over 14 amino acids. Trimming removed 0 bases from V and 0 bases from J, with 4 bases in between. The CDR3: CASSVGVSNQPQHF. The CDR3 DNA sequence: TGTGCCAGCAGCGTAGGGGTTAGCAATCAGCCCCAGCATTTT.

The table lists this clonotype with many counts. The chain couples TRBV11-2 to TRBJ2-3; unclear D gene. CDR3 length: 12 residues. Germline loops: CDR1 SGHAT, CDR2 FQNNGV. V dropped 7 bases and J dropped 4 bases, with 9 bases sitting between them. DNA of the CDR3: TGTGCCAGCACCAAAGGGCCAGATACGCAGTATTTT. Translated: CASTKGPDTQYF. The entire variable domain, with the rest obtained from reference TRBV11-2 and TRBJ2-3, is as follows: EAGVAQSPRYKIIEKRQSVAFWCNPISGHATLYWYQQILGQGPKLLIQFQNNGVVDDSQLPKDRFSAERLKGVDSTLKIQPAKLEDSAVYLCASTKGPDTQYFGPGTRLTVL.

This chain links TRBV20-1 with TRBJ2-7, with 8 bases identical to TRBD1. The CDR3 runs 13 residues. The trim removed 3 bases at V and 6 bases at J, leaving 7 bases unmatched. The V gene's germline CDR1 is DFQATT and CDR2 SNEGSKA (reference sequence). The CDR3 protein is CSASTLDRGEQYF. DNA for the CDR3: TGCAGTGCTAGTACCCTCGACAGGGGCGAGCAGTACTTC.

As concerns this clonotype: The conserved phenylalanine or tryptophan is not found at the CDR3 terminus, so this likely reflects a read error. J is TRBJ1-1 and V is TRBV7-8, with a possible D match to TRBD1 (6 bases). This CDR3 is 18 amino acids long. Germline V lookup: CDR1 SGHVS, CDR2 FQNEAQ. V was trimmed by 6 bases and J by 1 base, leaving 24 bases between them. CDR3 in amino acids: CASSQGRGSLLRNTEAFS. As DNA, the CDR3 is TGTGCCAGCAGTCAGGGGAGGGGGAGCCTGCTGAGGAACACTGAAGCTTTCTCT.

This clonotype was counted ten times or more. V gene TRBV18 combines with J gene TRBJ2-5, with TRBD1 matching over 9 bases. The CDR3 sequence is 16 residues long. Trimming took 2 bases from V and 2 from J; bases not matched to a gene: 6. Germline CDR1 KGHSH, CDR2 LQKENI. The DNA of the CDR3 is TGTGCCAGCTCACCATTCTCCGGGACAGGGCAAGAGACCCAGTACTTC. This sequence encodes CASSPFSGTGQETQYF.

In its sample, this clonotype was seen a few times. This CDR3 reads CASSWTGVQATGELFF. The CDR3 coding sequence is TGCGCCAGCAGCTGGACGGGAGTTCAAGCCACCGGGGAGCTGTTTTTT. V is TRBV5-1 and J is TRBJ2-2; weak D call: TRBD2 (6 bases). The CDR3 length is 16 residues. Germline V gene lookup returns CDR1 SGHRS and CDR2 YFSETQ. The V end lost 3 bases, the J end lost 4 bases, and 16 bases lay between the germline ends.

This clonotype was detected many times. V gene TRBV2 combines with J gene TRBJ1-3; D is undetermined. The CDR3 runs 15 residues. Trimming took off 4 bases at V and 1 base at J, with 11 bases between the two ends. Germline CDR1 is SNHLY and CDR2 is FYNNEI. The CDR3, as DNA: TGTGCCAGCAGTGGGTTCGGAAAATCTGGAAACACCATATATTTT. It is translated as CASSGFGKSGNTIYF.

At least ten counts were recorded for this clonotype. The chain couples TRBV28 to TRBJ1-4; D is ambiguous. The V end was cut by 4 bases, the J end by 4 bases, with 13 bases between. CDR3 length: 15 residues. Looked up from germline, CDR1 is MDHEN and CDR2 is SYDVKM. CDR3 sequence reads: CASSSPGRNNEKLFF. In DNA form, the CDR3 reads TGTGCCAGCAGTTCCCCTGGGCGGAATAATGAAAAACTGTTTTTT.

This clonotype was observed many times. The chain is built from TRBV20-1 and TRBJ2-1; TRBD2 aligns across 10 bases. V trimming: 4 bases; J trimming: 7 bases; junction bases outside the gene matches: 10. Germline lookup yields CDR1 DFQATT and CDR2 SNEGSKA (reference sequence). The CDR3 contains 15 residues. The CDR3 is CSAISSSGSRNEQFF. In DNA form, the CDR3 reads TGCAGTGCTATATCCTCTAGCGGGAGTAGGAATGAGCAGTTCTTC.

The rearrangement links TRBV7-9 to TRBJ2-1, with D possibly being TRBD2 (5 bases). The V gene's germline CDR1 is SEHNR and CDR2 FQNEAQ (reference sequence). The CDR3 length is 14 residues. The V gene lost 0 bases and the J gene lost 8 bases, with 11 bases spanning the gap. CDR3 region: CASSLAGLTYEQFF. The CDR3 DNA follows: TGTGCCAGCAGCTTAGCCGGACTGACGTATGAGCAGTTCTTC.

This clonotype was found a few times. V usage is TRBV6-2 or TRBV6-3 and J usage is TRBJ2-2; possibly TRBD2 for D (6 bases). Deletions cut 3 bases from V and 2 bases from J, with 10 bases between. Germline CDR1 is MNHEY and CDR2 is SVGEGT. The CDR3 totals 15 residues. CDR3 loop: CASSYSSGNTGELFF. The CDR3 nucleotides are TGTGCCAGCAGTTATAGTAGCGGTAACACCGGGGAGCTGTTTTTT.

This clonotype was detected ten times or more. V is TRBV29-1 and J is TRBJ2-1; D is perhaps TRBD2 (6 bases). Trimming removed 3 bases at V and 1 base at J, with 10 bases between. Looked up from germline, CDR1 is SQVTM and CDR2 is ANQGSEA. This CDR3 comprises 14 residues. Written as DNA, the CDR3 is TGCAGCGTTGAGGAGGGGCGATCCTACAATGAGCAGTTCTTC. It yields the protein CSVEEGRSYNEQFF.

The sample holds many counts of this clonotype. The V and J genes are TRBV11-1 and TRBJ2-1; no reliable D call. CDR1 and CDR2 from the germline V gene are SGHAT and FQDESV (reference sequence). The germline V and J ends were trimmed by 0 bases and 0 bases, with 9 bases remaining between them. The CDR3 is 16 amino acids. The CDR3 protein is CASSLARSTSYNEQFF. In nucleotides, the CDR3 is TGTGCCAGCAGCTTAGCGCGCTCGACCTCCTACAATGAGCAGTTCTTC.

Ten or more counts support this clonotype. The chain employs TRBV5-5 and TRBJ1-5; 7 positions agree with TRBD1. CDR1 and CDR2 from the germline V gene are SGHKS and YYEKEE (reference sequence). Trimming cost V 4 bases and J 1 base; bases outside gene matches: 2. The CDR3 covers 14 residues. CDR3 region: CASSKTGSNQPQHF. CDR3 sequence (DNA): TGTGCCAGCAGCAAGACAGGGAGCAATCAGCCCCAGCATTTT. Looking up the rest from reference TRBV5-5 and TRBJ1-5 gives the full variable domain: DAGVTQSPTHLIKTRGQQVTLRCSPISGHKSVSWYQQVLGQGPQFIFQYYEKEERGRGNFPDRFSARQFPNYSSELNVNALLLGDSALYLCASSKTGSNQPQHFGDGTRLSIL.